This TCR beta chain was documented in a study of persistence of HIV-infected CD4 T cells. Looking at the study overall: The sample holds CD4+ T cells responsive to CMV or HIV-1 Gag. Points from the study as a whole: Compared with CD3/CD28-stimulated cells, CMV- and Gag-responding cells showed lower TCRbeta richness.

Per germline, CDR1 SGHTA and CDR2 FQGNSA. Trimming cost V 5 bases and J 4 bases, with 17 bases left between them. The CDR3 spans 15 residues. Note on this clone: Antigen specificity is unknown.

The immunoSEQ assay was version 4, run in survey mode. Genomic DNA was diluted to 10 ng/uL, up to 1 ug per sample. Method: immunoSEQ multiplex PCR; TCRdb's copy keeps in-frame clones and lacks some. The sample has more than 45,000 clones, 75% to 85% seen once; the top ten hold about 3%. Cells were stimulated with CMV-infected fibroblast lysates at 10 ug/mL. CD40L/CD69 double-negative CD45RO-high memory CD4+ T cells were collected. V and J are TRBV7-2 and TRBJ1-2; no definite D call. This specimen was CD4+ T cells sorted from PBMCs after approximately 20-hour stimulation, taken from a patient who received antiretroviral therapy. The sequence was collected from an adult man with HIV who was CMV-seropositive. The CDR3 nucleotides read TGTGCCAGCAGCCTATCAACACTCGAGCTCTATGGCTACACCTTC. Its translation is CASSLSTLELYGYTF.